The present T cell receptor (beta chain) was sequenced within a study of response to subunit inactivated influenza vaccine (dated by TCRdb to 2016 to 2018). Background for the entire study: Deep quantitative profiling of the T cell receptor repertoire was used in the study to follow responses to a trivalent subunit inactivated influenza vaccine. Here is what the overall study found, with its caveats: The authors suggested that each seasonal influenza vaccination may recruit only a limited number of new T cells.

Libraries came from RT-PCR. Data came from an Illumina HiSeq 2500. TCRdb cleaned the public reads at Q25 with fastp, built clones with MiXCR and kept in-frame beta chains. For every CDR3 protein sequence, its rows merge into one entry that carries the most common genes and DNA. The sample table contains approximately 500,000 distinct CDR3 sequences; only one count was recorded for about 15% of them. Approximately 12% of the sample belongs to the ten largest clones. This clonotype showed up just a few times. There is no known antigen for this receptor. No base-level quality is on record; no much larger clone is a single base apart. V and J are truncated by 7 bases and 3 bases respectively, leaving an intervening sequence of 7 bases. From a lookup of the germline V gene, CDR1 and CDR2 are MNHEY and SVGEGT. The CDR3 sequence holds 12 residues, the cysteine and phenylalanine included. Only CDR3 DNA is held: 36 bases, read in frame from base 1.

Sequenced material: PBMCs from blood, taken 11 to 12 days after vaccination. This TCR was recovered from a man over 45 who received an inactivated influenza vaccine. Donor details come from another sample of the same person, matched by shared clones. Recombination joined TRBV6-2 or TRBV6-3 with TRBJ1-5; no D gene call is confident. CDR3 region: CASTQYNQPQHF. The DNA is as follows: TGTGCCAGCACCCAGTACAATCAGCCCCAGCATTTT.